The clone carrying this T cell receptor (beta chain) has only one observation. This record belongs to a study of CD8 T cells in Susac syndrome. The CDR3 consists of 13 residues. Germline CDR1 is SNHLY and CDR2 is FYNNEI. Trimming left V 5 bases short and J 2 bases short, with 9 bases between. An input of about 0.45 to 1 ug of RNA was subjected to reverse transcription using random hexamers. Amplification of TCR beta CDR3 used immunoSEQ multiplex PCR across 54 Vbeta and 13 Jbeta. From the immunoSEQ multiplex PCR reads, TCRdb called clonotypes with MiXCR, one entry per CDR3 protein. Of a few hundred thousand distinct CDR3 sequences in the sample, roughly 94% were seen once. Blood CD8+ and CD4+ T cells underwent high-throughput TCR beta sequencing.

The sample was CD4+ T cells from PBMCs. The chain recombines TRBV2 with TRBJ2-5, with D hard to call. The sequence was collected from a human donor with multiple sclerosis. The CDR3 sequence is CASSQEQQETQYF. The CDR3 bases are TGTGCCAGCAGTCAGGAACAACAAGAGACCCAGTACTTC.